The present T cell receptor beta chain was sequenced within a study of blood T cell repertoires in COVID-19. Study-wide background: The study drew acute and convalescent COVID-19 samples from the United States, Italy and Spain. T cells, B-cell-depleted T cells, or PBMCs supplied cDNA or gDNA.

Germline V CDR1 and CDR2: MNHEY, SVGEGT. This CDR3 has 18 amino acids. With 2 bases clipped from V and 4 bases from J, the junction kept 7 bases outside the gene matches. Original handling: Scientists estimated how many nucleated cells there were by amplifying reference gene primers. The table came from immunoSEQ multiplex PCR; TCRdb's copy has only in-frame clones and leaves some out. V and J calls and clone size are copied from that table; D and trimming were computed from the DNA. The sample has approximately 100,000 clones; around 80% are singletons. The sequencing input was peripheral blood. The chain carries TRBV6-2 or TRBV6-3 and TRBJ2-2; 13 bases agree with TRBD2. This TCR was recovered from a man between 65 and 85 years old with acute or convalescent COVID-19. The CDR3 nucleotides are TGTGCCAGCAGTTACCCCCTCGGACTAGCGGGAGTCACCGGGGAGCTGTTTTTT. Its translation: CASSYPLGLAGVTGELFF.